The T cell receptor beta chain under discussion was sequenced for a study of blood T cell repertoires in COVID-19. Trimming stripped 0 bases from V and 2 bases from J, with 8 bases between. From germline, CDR1 is SGHRS and CDR2 YFSETQ. The CDR3 spans 14 residues. In the source study's methods: Scientists estimated how many nucleated cells there were by amplifying reference gene primers. Produced via immunoSEQ multiplex PCR; TCRdb's table is partial and in-frame only. V and J calls and clone size are those listed in that table; D and trimming were worked out from the DNA. The sample yields roughly 240,000 clones, roughly 86% seen once.

Sequenced input: peripheral blood. This receptor was obtained from a woman in her twenties or thirties who had recovered from COVID-19. The J gene is TRBJ1-2, the V gene TRBV5-1, with D uncertain. CDR3 DNA: TGCGCCAGCAGCTTGGACGAGGGCAACTATGGCTACACCTTC. This codes for CASSLDEGNYGYTF.